This T cell receptor beta chain was profiled in a study of CD8 T cells in Susac syndrome. From germline, CDR1 is KGHSH and CDR2 LQKENI. V was cut by 4 bases and J by 1 base, with 8 bases left in between. The CDR3 runs to 13 residues. Random-hexamer reverse transcription was applied to about 0.5 to 1 ug RNA. TCRdb passed the immunoSEQ multiplex PCR reads through MiXCR, listing each CDR3 protein once. This repertoire shows roughly 170,000 distinct CDR3 sequences, approximately 95% found once; its top ten account for 0.09% to 0.095%. The chain carries TRBV18 and TRBJ2-7; D remains unclear. Sequences were obtained from CD4+ T cells from PBMCs. This TCR came from a human donor with multiple sclerosis. The CDR3 protein is CASSQQISYEQYF. DNA of the CDR3: TGTGCCAGCTCACAGCAGATTTCCTACGAGCAGTACTTC. The variable domain in full, with the rest retrieved from reference TRBV18 and TRBJ2-7, is NAGVMQNPRHLVRRRGQEARLRCSPMKGHSHVYWYRQLPEEGLKFMVYLQKENIIDESGMPKERFSAEFPKEGPSILRIQQVVRGDSAAYFCASSQQISYEQYFGPGTRLTVT.